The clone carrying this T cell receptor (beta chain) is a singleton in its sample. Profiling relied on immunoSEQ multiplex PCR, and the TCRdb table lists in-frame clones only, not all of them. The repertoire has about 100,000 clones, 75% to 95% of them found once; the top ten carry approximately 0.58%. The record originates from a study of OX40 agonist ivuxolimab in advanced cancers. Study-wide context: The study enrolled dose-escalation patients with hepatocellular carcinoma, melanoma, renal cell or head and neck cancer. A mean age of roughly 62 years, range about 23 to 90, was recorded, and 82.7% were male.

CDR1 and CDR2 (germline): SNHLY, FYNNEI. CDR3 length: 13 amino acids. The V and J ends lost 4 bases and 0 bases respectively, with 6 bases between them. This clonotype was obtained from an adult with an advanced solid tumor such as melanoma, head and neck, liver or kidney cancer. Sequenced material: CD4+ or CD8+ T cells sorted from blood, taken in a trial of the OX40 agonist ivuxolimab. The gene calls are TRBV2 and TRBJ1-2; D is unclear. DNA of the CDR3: TGTGCCAGCAGTGTGTCAGCTAACTATGGCTACACCTTC. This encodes CASSVSANYGYTF.